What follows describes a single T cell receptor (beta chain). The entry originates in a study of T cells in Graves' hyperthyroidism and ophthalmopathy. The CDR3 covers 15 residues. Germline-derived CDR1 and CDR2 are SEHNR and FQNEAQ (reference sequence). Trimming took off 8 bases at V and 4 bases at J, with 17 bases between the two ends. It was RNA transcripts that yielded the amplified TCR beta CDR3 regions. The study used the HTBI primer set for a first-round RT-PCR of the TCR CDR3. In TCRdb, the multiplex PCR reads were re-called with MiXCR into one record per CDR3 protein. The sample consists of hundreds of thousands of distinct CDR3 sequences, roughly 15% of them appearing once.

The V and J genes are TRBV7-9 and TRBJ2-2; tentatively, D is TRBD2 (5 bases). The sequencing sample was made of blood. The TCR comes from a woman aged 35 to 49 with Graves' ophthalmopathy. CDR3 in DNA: TGTGCCAGCCCCCGTGGGAGCGGAAGCACCGGGGAGCTGTTTTTT. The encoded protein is CASPRGSGSTGELFF.